What follows are 19 T cell receptor beta chains derived from one specimen sequenced in a study of T-cell memory formation after mild COVID-19. TCRdb recomputed calls from the 5' RACE reads with MiXCR, one row per CDR3 protein. The data hold 500,000 to 650,000 distinct CDR3 sequences, with roughly a fifth observed a single time. The sequenced sample consisted of PBMCs or a T cell subset sorted from them (not recorded which). These receptors originate from an adult woman who had mild COVID-19 (a few samples of this study predate the infection). Cell type and time point are not known.

A few counts support this clonotype. The chain recombines TRBV9 with TRBJ2-7; D is undetermined. The CDR3 is 13 residues long. Germline V gene data show CDR1 as SGDLS and CDR2 as YYNGEE. Trimming stripped 0 bases from V and 0 bases from J, with 4 bases between. In DNA, the CDR3 is TGTGCCAGCAGCGTAGGGGCCTCCTACGAGCAGTACTTC. Translated, it gives CASSVGASYEQYF.

V and J are TRBV14 and TRBJ1-1; D is undetermined. CDR3 length: 14 amino acids. The germline V gene has CDR1 SGHDN and CDR2 FVKESK. The V and J ends lost 4 bases and 7 bases respectively, with 16 bases between them. CDR3 DNA sequence: TGTGCCAGCAGCCCGGGCGACGGTTATCTTGAAGCTTTCTTT. Translation: CASSPGDGYLEAFF.

The chain has TRBV7-8 and TRBJ1-1; D is ambiguous. The CDR3 consists of 17 residues. V dropped 1 base and J dropped 11 bases, with 26 bases sitting between them. From germline, CDR1 is SGHVS and CDR2 FQNEAQ. The CDR3 DNA sequence: TGTGCCAGCAGCTTAGAAACTTCTTCGATGGGAGTGCGGAAGGCTTTCTTT. Encoded protein: CASSLETSSMGVRKAFF.

The chain uses TRBV4-2 and TRBJ2-6; the D is unclear. This CDR3 contains 16 residues. From germline, CDR1 is LGHNA and CDR2 YNFKEQ. V was shortened by 1 base and J by 0 bases, with 7 bases between the two germline ends. The CDR3 region is CASSQAANSGANVLTF. The CDR3, as DNA: TGTGCCAGCAGCCAAGCGGCGAACTCTGGGGCCAACGTCCTGACTTTC.

This clonotype appeared a few times. The chain employs TRBV12-3 or TRBV12-4 and TRBJ1-5; weak D call: TRBD1 (6 bases). CDR3 length: 14 residues. The germline V and J ends were trimmed by 3 bases and 9 bases, with 15 bases remaining between them. The CDR3 loop is CASSLDRVKGPQHF. The CDR3 nucleotides are TGTGCCAGCAGTTTGGACAGAGTAAAGGGGCCCCAGCATTTT.

There are a few counts of this clonotype. The chain links TRBV20-1 to TRBJ2-6; D unresolved. CDR1 is DFQATT, CDR2 SNEGSKA, per germline (reference sequence). The CDR3 length is 16 residues. Trimming removed 0 bases at V and 2 bases at J, with 11 bases between. The CDR3 DNA sequence: TGCAGTGCTAGAGATTCCCCGTACACTGGGGCCAACGTCCTGACTTTC. This gives the protein CSARDSPYTGANVLTF.

The chain combines TRBV20-1 with TRBJ2-4, with no clear D. In germline, CDR1 is DFQATT, CDR2 SNEGSKA (reference sequence). CDR3 length equals 11 residues. V shed 3 bases and J shed 9 bases, with 9 bases lying between them. The CDR3 region is CSASRMGIQYF. DNA of the CDR3: TGCAGTGCTAGCAGAATGGGCATTCAGTACTTC.

This rearrangement joins TRBV12-3 or TRBV12-4 to TRBJ1-1, with TRBD1 matching over 8 bases. The CDR3 totals 13 residues. Trimming took 8 bases from V and 6 from J; bases not matched to a gene: 8. CDR3 bases: TGTGCCAGCGGGGGACAGGCCGACTCTGAAGCTTTCTTT. As protein: CASGGQADSEAFF.

This clonotype has only a few counts. The chain couples TRBV7-9 to TRBJ2-7; a possible D gene is TRBD2 (6 bases). Per the germline V gene, CDR1 is SEHNR and CDR2 is FQNEAQ (reference sequence). Between the trimmed V and J ends, which lost 7 bases and 3 bases, there was a span of 13 bases. This CDR3 spans 13 amino acids. CDR3 residues: CASTFTGSYEQYF. CDR3 nucleotide sequence: TGTGCCAGCACCTTTACCGGGAGCTACGAGCAGTACTTC. Supplemented by reference TRBV7-9 and TRBJ2-7, the full variable domain reads DTGVSQNPRHKITKRGQNVTFRCDPISEHNRLYWYRQTLGQGPEFLTYFQNEAQLEKSRLLSDRFSAERPKGSFSTLEIQRTEQGDSAMYLCASTFTGSYEQYFGPGTRLTVT.

This clonotype was observed a few times. The chain couples TRBV20-1 to TRBJ1-1, with D hard to call. The germline V and J ends were trimmed by 6 bases and 2 bases, with 19 bases remaining between them. This CDR3 contains 15 residues. CDR1 is DFQATT and CDR2 is SNEGSKA in the germline V gene (reference sequence). The CDR3 reads CSARRQAVLNTEAFF. The CDR3 bases are TGCAGTGCACGGAGACAAGCGGTATTAAACACTGAAGCTTTCTTT.

V gene TRBV24-1 combines with J gene TRBJ2-1; the match to TRBD2 covers 14 bases. The CDR3 extends over 17 amino acids. CDR1 and CDR2 from the germline V gene are KGHDR and SFDVKD. J gave up 8 bases and V 4 bases, and 9 bases lay outside the gene matches. The CDR3 DNA sequence: TGTGCCACCAGTGACCCCGGGACTAGCGGGAGTAGGGATGAGCAGTTCTTC. It encodes CATSDPGTSGSRDEQFF.

This clonotype has just a few counts. This chain joins TRBV10-3 and TRBJ2-7; D is uncertain. V dropped 0 bases and J dropped 2 bases, with 8 bases sitting between them. The CDR3 is 14 residues long. Germline V CDR1 and CDR2: ENHRY, SYGVKD. CDR3 DNA sequence: TGTGCCATCAGTGAGTCCATAGGGACCTACGAGCAGTACTTC. Protein: CAISESIGTYEQYF.

The chain combines TRBV27 with TRBJ1-1, with unresolved D. This CDR3 has 13 amino acids. The ends were cut back, 7 bases at V and 1 base at J, with 10 bases in the middle. Looked up from germline, CDR1 is MNHEY and CDR2 is SMNVEV (reference sequence). For the CDR3, the DNA is TGTGCCAGCACCCCCTTGGGGAACACTGAAGCTTTCTTT. This codes for CASTPLGNTEAFF.

The chain employs TRBV6-5 and TRBJ2-7; TRBD2 aligns across 14 bases. The CDR3 is made up of 16 amino acids. Germline CDR1 MNHEY, CDR2 SVGAGI. V was pared by 5 bases and J by 3 bases, with 6 bases of the junction left unmatched. CDR3 in amino acids: CASSDGTSGRGYEQYF. The CDR3 DNA is TGTGCCAGCAGTGATGGGACTAGCGGGAGAGGCTACGAGCAGTACTTC.

The rearrangement links TRBV5-1 to TRBJ2-7, with 14 nucleotides matching TRBD2. The CDR3 runs to 16 residues. Germline CDR1 and CDR2: SGHRS and YFSETQ. After removal of 4 bases from V and 1 base from J, the junction contained 4 bases not matched to a gene. CDR3 region: CASSPGLAGVSYEQYF. CDR3 coding DNA: TGCGCCAGCAGCCCGGGACTAGCGGGAGTTTCCTACGAGCAGTACTTC.

CDR3 DNA sequence: TGTGCCAGCAGGCTACAGGGAGACACTGAAGCTTTCTTT. Protein product: CASRLQGDTEAFF. J is TRBJ1-1 and V is TRBV14; D is possibly TRBD1 (6 bases). Looked up from germline, CDR1 is SGHDN and CDR2 is FVKESK. V shed 6 bases and J shed 3 bases, with 11 bases lying between them. The CDR3 totals 13 residues.

The sample holds a few counts of this clonotype. The rearrangement joins TRBV25-1 to TRBJ2-3; D ambiguous. Germline V CDR1 and CDR2: MGHDK, SYGVNS. This CDR3 region has 13 residues. Trimming pared 6 bases from V and 7 bases from J, leaving 14 bases between. The CDR3 sequence: CASSAFGSNTQYF. DNA for the CDR3: TGTGCCAGCAGCGCCTTCGGGTCGAATACGCAGTATTTT.

This chain uses TRBV12-3 or TRBV12-4 with TRBJ2-5; TRBD2 agrees at 10 bases. With V trimmed by 6 bases and J by 2 bases, 6 bases remained unmatched. This CDR3 region has 15 residues. CDR3 sequence reads: CASRVPTSGQETQYF. The CDR3 coding sequence is TGTGCCAGCAGGGTTCCGACTAGCGGGCAAGAGACCCAGTACTTC.

The chain carries TRBV12-3 or TRBV12-4 and TRBJ1-5; possibly TRBD1 for D (6 bases). CDR3 size: 13 residues. V was cut by 6 bases and J by 7 bases, with 13 bases left in between. Here the CDR3 reads CASRETGGQPQHF. The CDR3, as DNA: TGTGCCAGCAGGGAGACAGGAGGCCAGCCCCAGCATTTT.